This entry lists 24 T cell receptor beta chains sequenced from one sample in a study of T cells in Graves' hyperthyroidism and ophthalmopathy. Amplification yielded TCR beta CDR3 regions, with RNA transcripts as the source. With the HTBI primer set, the TCR CDR3 went through a first round of RT-PCR. TCRdb re-analysed the multiplex PCR reads in MiXCR, keeping a single row per CDR3 protein. The sample carries around 690,000 distinct CDR3 sequences, less than 25% recorded once. The sample was blood. The receptor source for this set is a man under 40 with Graves' ophthalmopathy.

This clonotype was counted a few times. This chain joins TRBV5-1 and TRBJ2-3, with D uncertain. The CDR3 sequence is 14 residues long. The ends were cut back, 4 bases at V and 5 bases at J, with 14 bases in the middle. CDR1 and CDR2 from the germline V gene are SGHRS and YFSETQ. CDR3 DNA sequence: TGCGCCAGCAGCCCTAATACTGATGGAGATACGCAGTATTTT. It yields the protein CASSPNTDGDTQYF.

This clonotype was found many times. J is TRBJ2-1 and V is TRBV20-1; tentative D call: TRBD2 (5 bases). V was cut by 2 bases and J by 8 bases, with 7 bases left in between. CDR3 length: 11 amino acids. Germline CDR1 DFQATT, CDR2 SNEGSKA (reference sequence). The CDR3 is CSARSGYEQFF. DNA of the CDR3: TGCAGTGCTAGAAGCGGTTATGAGCAGTTCTTC.

The V gene is TRBV2, the J gene TRBJ1-4, with 7 nucleotides matching TRBD1. V lost 6 bases and J lost 3; bases outside the gene matches: 16. The germline gives CDR1 SNHLY, CDR2 FYNNEI. This CDR3 has 18 residues. The CDR3, as DNA: TGTGCCAGCAGGGCCGGGACAGTGGGGACCAATTCTAATGAAAAACTGTTTTTT. As protein: CASRAGTVGTNSNEKLFF.

This clonotype has more than one count but fewer than ten. The DNA of the CDR3 is TGTGCCAGCAGTTTAATGGGACCAAACTCTGGAAACACCATATATTTT. Translating it yields CASSLMGPNSGNTIYF. This chain uses TRBV27 with TRBJ1-3; perhaps TRBD1 as D (5 bases). The V gene lost 2 bases and the J gene lost 0 bases, with 11 bases spanning the gap. The CDR3 consists of 16 residues. Looked up from germline, CDR1 is MNHEY and CDR2 is SMNVEV (reference sequence).

This rearrangement joins TRBV3-1 to TRBJ2-2; 8 bases line up with TRBD2. The J segment lost 0 bases and the V segment lost 0 bases, leaving 0 bases of the junction unmatched. Per the germline V gene, CDR1 is LGHDT and CDR2 is YNNKEL (reference sequence). This CDR3 comprises 16 residues. CDR3 coding DNA: TGTGCCAGCAGCCAAGACGGGAGGGCGAACACCGGGGAGCTGTTTTTT. Translation gives CASSQDGRANTGELFF.

Comments on this clonotype: This may be a read error: a much more frequent sequence differs by one nucleotide. The chain recombines TRBV7-3 with TRBJ2-5; TRBD2 aligns across 8 bases. Germline V gene lookup returns CDR1 SGHTA and CDR2 FQGTGA. The CDR3 sequence is 14 residues long. CDR3 nucleotides: TGTGCCAGCAGCCTACTAGCGGCGCAAGAGACCCAGTGCTTC. Translation gives CASSLLAAQETQCF.

This chain uses TRBV20-1 with TRBJ2-4; 9 bases map to TRBD1. With V trimmed by 6 bases and J by 6 bases, 9 bases remained unmatched. CDR3 size: 14 residues. CDR1 and CDR2 (germline): DFQATT, SNEGSKA (reference sequence). The CDR3 loop is CSADRQGVINIQYF. The CDR3 DNA is TGCAGTGCCGACAGACAGGGGGTTATAAACATTCAGTACTTC.

In its sample, this clonotype was seen a few times. The DNA for the CDR3 is TGTGCCAGTAGTATGATAGTGGGGTTTCAGCCCCAGCATTTT. It specifies CASSMIVGFQPQHF. The V and J genes are TRBV19 and TRBJ1-5, with D unclear. The CDR3 has 14 amino acids. V lost 3 bases and J lost 6, with 12 bases in between. The germline CDR1 and CDR2 sequences are LNHDA and SQIVND (reference sequence).

This clonotype has only a few counts. The gene calls are TRBV6-1 and TRBJ1-1, with a weak D call TRBD1 (5 bases). Trimming pared 5 bases from V and 6 bases from J, leaving 13 bases between. Germline V gene sequence: CDR1 MNHNS, CDR2 SASEGT. The CDR3 totals 13 residues. The CDR3 DNA is TGTGCCAGCAGTCCGGGGCCCTCGGCTGAAGCTTTCTTT. Protein: CASSPGPSAEAFF.

The sample holds many counts of this clonotype. This rearrangement joins TRBV6-1 to TRBJ2-2; 13 bases match TRBD2. The CDR3 is made up of 17 amino acids. V lost 5 bases, J lost 6 bases, and 9 bases stayed unmatched. Germline values: CDR1 MNHNS, CDR2 SASEGT. CDR3 residues: CASSKTSGRQAPGELFF. CDR3 bases: TGTGCCAGCAGTAAGACTAGCGGGAGGCAAGCTCCCGGGGAGCTGTTTTTT.

This clonotype has a handful of counts. This chain joins TRBV6-5 and TRBJ1-4; D gene unclear. The V end lost 2 bases, the J end lost 5 bases, and 15 bases lay between the germline ends. The length of the CDR3 is 16 residues. Germline values: CDR1 MNHEY, CDR2 SVGAGI. CDR3 in amino acids: CASSYGFVARNEKLFF. The CDR3 coding sequence is TGTGCCAGCAGTTACGGATTTGTAGCGAGGAATGAAAAACTGTTTTTT.

This clonotype appeared a few times. The CDR3 region has the DNA TGTGCCAGCAGTTACTTAGGCGGGCAAGATGGAAACACCATATATTTT. Its protein is CASSYLGGQDGNTIYF. V and J are TRBV6-6 and TRBJ1-3, with D uncertain. Germline loops: CDR1 MNHNY, CDR2 SVGAGI (reference sequence). CDR3 length equals 16 residues. V was trimmed by 1 base and J by 3 bases, leaving 13 bases between them.

V usage is TRBV27 and J usage is TRBJ2-1; 7 bases agree with TRBD2. V dropped 2 bases and J dropped 3; count of bases not matched to a gene: 7. The CDR3 totals 16 residues. The V gene's germline CDR1 is MNHEY and CDR2 SMNVEV (reference sequence). CDR3 in amino acids: CASSLPGSSGYNEQFF. CDR3 bases: TGTGCCAGCAGTTTACCGGGCTCTAGCGGCTACAATGAGCAGTTCTTC.

The V and J genes are TRBV5-6 and TRBJ1-2, with a possible D match to TRBD1 (5 bases). Trimming shortened V by 5 bases and J by 6 bases, and 11 bases separated the two germline ends. Germline assignment: CDR1 SGHDT and CDR2 YYEEEE. The CDR3 is 12 residues long. The CDR3 DNA is TGTGCCAGCAGATATGGGGGGAATGGCTACACCTTC. Translated, it gives CASRYGGNGYTF.

This rearrangement joins TRBV20-1 to TRBJ2-7; D gene unclear. The CDR3 runs 12 residues. Deletions cut 5 bases from V and 6 bases from J, with 14 bases between. In germline, CDR1 is DFQATT, CDR2 SNEGSKA (reference sequence). The CDR3 here is CSALRSWGEQYF. The CDR3 DNA reads TGCAGTGCTCTGCGGAGCTGGGGCGAGCAGTACTTC.

This clonotype was seen many times. The chain joins TRBV28 to TRBJ1-1; TRBD1 matches 7 bases. This CDR3 is 14 amino acids long. CDR1 and CDR2 (germline): MDHEN, SYDVKM. Trimming took 5 bases from V and 6 from J; bases not matched to a gene: 9. The CDR3 DNA reads TGTGCCAGCAGTCCGGACAGGAGGAGTGCTGAAGCTTTCTTT. It yields the protein CASSPDRRSAEAFF.

In its sample, this clonotype was seen many times. This chain joins TRBV2 and TRBJ1-1; D is perhaps TRBD1 (5 bases). Germline V gene data show CDR1 as SNHLY and CDR2 as FYNNEI. V was pared by 0 bases and J by 5 bases, with 10 bases between. The length of the CDR3 is 14 residues. The CDR3 region is CASSEAGGSTEAFF. The CDR3 bases are TGTGCCAGCAGTGAAGCGGGGGGGAGTACTGAAGCTTTCTTT. The full variable domain, completed using reference TRBV2 and TRBJ1-1, is EPEVTQTPSHQVTQMGQEVILRCVPISNHLYFYWYRQILGQKVEFLVSFYNNEISEKSEIFDDQFSVERPDGSNFTLKIRSTKLEDSAMYFCASSEAGGSTEAFFGQGTRLTVV.

This clonotype has ten or more counts. This chain uses TRBV3-1 with TRBJ2-3; a weak D match, TRBD1 (6 bases). CDR1 is LGHDT, CDR2 YNNKEL, per germline (reference sequence). V was cut by 5 bases and J by 1 base, with 16 bases left in between. The CDR3 covers 16 residues. CDR3 amino acids: CASSSGQKGGTDTQYF. The CDR3 DNA reads TGTGCCAGCAGCTCTGGACAAAAGGGGGGCACAGATACGCAGTATTTT.

This sequence joins TRBV11-1 and TRBJ2-3, with TRBD2 identical over 9 bases. CDR1 and CDR2 from the germline V gene are SGHAT and FQDESV (reference sequence). The V gene end was trimmed by 5 bases and the J gene end by 4 bases; junction bases not matched to a gene: 19. The CDR3 sequence is 19 residues long. The CDR3 bases are TGTGCCAGCAGCCGCCCTCTAAAAACGGTAGCGGGAGAAGCAGATACGCAGTATTTT. Translating it yields CASSRPLKTVAGEADTQYF.

In this sample, this clonotype turned up many times. V and J are TRBV5-1 and TRBJ2-7; 7 nucleotides match TRBD1. Germline lookup yields CDR1 SGHRS and CDR2 YFSETQ. This CDR3 comprises 14 residues. The junction had 3 bases not matched to a gene; V was cut back by 3 bases and J by 0 bases. CDR3 loop: CASSWTGPSYEQYF. As DNA, the CDR3 is TGCGCCAGCAGCTGGACAGGTCCCTCCTACGAGCAGTACTTC.

This clonotype was detected only a few times. The gene calls are TRBV27 and TRBJ1-1, with a weak D call TRBD1 (6 bases). Germline lookup yields CDR1 MNHEY and CDR2 SMNVEV (reference sequence). V dropped 2 bases and J dropped 8 bases, with 12 bases sitting between them. The length of the CDR3 is 13 residues. DNA for the CDR3: TGTGCCAGCAGTTTAAGTACAGGGACCGAAGCTTTCTTT. Its protein product is CASSLSTGTEAFF.

This rearrangement joins TRBV30 to TRBJ2-1; possibly TRBD2 for D (6 bases). The CDR3 runs 15 residues. V lost 3 bases and J 0 bases, leaving 12 bases between the germline ends. The germline V gene encodes CDR1 GTSNPN and CDR2 SVGIG (reference sequence). The CDR3 DNA is TGTGCCTGGAGAAGCTGGGGGGACTCCTACAATGAGCAGTTCTTC. Its protein product is CAWRSWGDSYNEQFF.

This clonotype was counted a few times. The chain uses TRBV10-3 and TRBJ2-1; possibly TRBD2 for D (6 bases). The CDR3 loop spans 12 amino acids. V was cut by 4 bases and J by 10 bases, with 11 bases left in between. In germline, CDR1 is ENHRY, CDR2 SYGVKD. The CDR3 nucleotides are TGTGCCATCAGTGTGGGGGGTGAGGAGCAGTTCTTC. Protein product: CAISVGGEEQFF.

Only a few counts were recorded for this clonotype. The chain uses TRBV6-1 and TRBJ2-3; a weak D match, TRBD2 (6 bases). Germline values: CDR1 MNHNS, CDR2 SASEGT. The CDR3 runs to 14 residues. V was shortened by 3 bases and J by 2 bases, with 9 bases between the two germline ends. The chain's CDR3 is CASSEDYTTDTQYF. In nucleotides, the CDR3 is TGTGCCAGCAGTGAGGACTACACCACAGATACGCAGTATTTT.